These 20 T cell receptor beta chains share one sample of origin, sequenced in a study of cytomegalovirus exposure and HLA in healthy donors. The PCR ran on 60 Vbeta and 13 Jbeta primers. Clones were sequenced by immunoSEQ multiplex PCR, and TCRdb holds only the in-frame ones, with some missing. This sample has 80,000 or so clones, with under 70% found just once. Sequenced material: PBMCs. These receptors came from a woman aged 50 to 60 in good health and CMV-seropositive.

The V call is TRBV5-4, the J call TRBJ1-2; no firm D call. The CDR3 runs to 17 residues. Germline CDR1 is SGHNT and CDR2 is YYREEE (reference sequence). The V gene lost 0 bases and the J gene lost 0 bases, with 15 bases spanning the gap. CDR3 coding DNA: TGTGCCAGCAGCTTGGGGGCCCGGGGAGCCGCTAACTATGGCTACACCTTC. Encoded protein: CASSLGARGAANYGYTF.

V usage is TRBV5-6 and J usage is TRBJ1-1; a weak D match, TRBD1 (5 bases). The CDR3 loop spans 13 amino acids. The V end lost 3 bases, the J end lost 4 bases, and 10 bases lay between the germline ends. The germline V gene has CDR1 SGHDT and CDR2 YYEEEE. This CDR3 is CASSWPGGTEAFF. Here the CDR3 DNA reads TGTGCCAGCAGCTGGCCCGGGGGCACTGAAGCTTTCTTT.

CDR3 in amino acids: CASSYIGLAGETQYF. CDR3 DNA: TGTGCCAGCAGTTACATCGGATTAGCGGGGGAGACCCAGTACTTC. V and J are TRBV28 and TRBJ2-5; 8 positions agree with TRBD2. This CDR3 is 15 amino acids long. With 4 bases clipped from V and 5 bases from J, the junction kept 9 bases outside the gene matches. CDR1 MDHEN and CDR2 SYDVKM come from the germline V gene.

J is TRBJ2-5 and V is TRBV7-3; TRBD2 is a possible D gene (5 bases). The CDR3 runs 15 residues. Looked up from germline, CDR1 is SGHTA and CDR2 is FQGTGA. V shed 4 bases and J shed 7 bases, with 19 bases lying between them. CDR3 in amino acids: CASSSSGTYMGTQYF. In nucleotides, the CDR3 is TGTGCCAGCAGCTCATCGGGAACCTACATGGGGACCCAGTACTTC.

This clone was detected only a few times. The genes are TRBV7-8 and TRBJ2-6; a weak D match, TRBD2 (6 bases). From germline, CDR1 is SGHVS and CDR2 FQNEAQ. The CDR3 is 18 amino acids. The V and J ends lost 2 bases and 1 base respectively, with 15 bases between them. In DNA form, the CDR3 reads TGTGCCAGCAGCTTAAATCCAACGGAGGGATCTGGGGCCAACGTCCTGACTTTC. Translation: CASSLNPTEGSGANVLTF.

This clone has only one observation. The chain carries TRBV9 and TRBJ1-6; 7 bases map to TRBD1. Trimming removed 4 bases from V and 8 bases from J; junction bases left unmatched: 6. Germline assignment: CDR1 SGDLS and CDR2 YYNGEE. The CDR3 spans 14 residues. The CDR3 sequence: CASSPGQGDSPLHF. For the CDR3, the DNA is TGTGCCAGCAGCCCCGGCCAGGGGGATTCACCCCTCCACTTT.

CDR3 in DNA: TGTGCCAGCAGCCCTACACCCGGGGGGCCCCCAGGCGGCTACACCTTC. This encodes CASSPTPGGPPGGYTF. The gene calls are TRBV5-5 and TRBJ1-2; tentatively, D is TRBD1 (6 bases). The germline V and J ends were trimmed by 4 bases and 8 bases, with 24 bases remaining between them. CDR1 and CDR2 from the germline V gene are SGHKS and YYEKEE (reference sequence). The CDR3 has 16 residues. Full variable domain (outside the CDR3, taken from reference TRBV5-5 and TRBJ1-2): DAGVTQSPTHLIKTRGQQVTLRCSPISGHKSVSWYQQVLGQGPQFIFQYYEKEERGRGNFPDRFSARQFPNYSSELNVNALLLGDSALYLCASSPTPGGPPGGYTFGSGTRLTVV.

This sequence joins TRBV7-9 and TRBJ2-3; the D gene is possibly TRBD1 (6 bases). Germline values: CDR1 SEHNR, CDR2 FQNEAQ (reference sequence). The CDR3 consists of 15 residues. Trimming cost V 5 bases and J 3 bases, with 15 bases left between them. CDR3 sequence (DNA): TGTGCCAGCAGCCCAAGTTTGGGGGCGACAGATACGCAGTATTTT. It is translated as CASSPSLGATDTQYF.

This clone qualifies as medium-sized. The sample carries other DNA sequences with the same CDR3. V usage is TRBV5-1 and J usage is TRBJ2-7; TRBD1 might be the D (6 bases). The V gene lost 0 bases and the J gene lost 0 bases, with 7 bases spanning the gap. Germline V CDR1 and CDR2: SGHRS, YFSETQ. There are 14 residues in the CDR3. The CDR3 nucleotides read TGCGCCAGCAGCTTGGTAGGGGGCTCCTACGAGCAGTACTTC. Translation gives CASSLVGGSYEQYF. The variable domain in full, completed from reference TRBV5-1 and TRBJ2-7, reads KAGVTQTPRYLIKTRGQQVTLSCSPISGHRSVSWYQQTPGQGLQFLFEYFSETQRNKGNFPGRFSGRQFSNSRSEMNVSTLELGDSALYLCASSLVGGSYEQYFGPGTRLTVT.

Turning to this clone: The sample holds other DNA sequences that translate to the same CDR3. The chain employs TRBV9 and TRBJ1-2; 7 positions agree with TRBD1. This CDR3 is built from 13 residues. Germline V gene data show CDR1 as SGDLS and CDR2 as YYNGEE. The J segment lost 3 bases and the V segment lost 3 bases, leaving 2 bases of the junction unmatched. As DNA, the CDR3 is TGTGCCAGCAGCGACGGGACAGACTATGGCTACACCTTC. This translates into CASSDGTDYGYTF.

The CDR3, as DNA: TGCAGCGTCAGAGAGGAGGGCTACACCTTC. It is translated as CSVREEGYTF. This chain uses TRBV29-1 with TRBJ1-2, with D uncertain. The germline gives CDR1 SQVTM, CDR2 ANQGSEA. V lost 6 bases to trimming and J lost 8 bases, with 10 bases between them. This CDR3 spans 10 amino acids.

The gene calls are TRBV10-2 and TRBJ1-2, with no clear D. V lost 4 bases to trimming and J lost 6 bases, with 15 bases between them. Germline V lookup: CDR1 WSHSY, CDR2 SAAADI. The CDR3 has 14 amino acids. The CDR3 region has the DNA TGCGCCAGCAGTGCCGCAGTTGGTGTCGATGGCTACACCTTC. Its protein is CASSAAVGVDGYTF.

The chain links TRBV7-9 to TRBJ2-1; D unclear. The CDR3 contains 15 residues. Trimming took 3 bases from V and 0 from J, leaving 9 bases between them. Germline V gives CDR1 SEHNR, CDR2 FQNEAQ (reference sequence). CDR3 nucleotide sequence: TGTGCCAGCAGCTTTTTACGGAGCTCCTACAATGAGCAGTTCTTC. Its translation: CASSFLRSSYNEQFF. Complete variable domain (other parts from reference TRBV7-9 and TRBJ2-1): DTGVSQNPRHKITKRGQNVTFRCDPISEHNRLYWYRQTLGQGPEFLTYFQNEAQLEKSRLLSDRFSAERPKGSFSTLEIQRTEQGDSAMYLCASSFLRSSYNEQFFGPGTRLTVL.

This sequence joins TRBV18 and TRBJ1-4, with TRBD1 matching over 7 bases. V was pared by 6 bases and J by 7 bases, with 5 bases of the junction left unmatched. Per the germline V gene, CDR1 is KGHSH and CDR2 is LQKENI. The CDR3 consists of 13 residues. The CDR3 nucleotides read TGTGCCAGCTCCACCGGGACAGTTGAAAAACTGTTTTTT. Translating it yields CASSTGTVEKLFF.

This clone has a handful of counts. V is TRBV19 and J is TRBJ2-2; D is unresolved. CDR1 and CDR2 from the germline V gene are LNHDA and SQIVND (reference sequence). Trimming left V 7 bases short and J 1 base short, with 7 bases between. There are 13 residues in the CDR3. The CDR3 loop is CASMLGNTGELFF. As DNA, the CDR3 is TGTGCCAGTATGCTAGGGAACACCGGGGAGCTGTTTTTT. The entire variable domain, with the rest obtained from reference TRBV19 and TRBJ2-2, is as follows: DGGITQSPKYLFRKEGQNVTLSCEQNLNHDAMYWYRQDPGQGLRLIYYSQIVNDFQKGDIAEGYSVSREKKESFPLTVTSAQKNPTAFYLCASMLGNTGELFFGEGSRLTVL.

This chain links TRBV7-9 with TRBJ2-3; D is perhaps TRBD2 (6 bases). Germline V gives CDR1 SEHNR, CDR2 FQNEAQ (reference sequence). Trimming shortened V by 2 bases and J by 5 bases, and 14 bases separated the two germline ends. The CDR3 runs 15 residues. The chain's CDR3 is CASSLLSGEGDTQYF. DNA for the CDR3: TGTGCCAGCAGCTTATTATCGGGAGAAGGAGATACGCAGTATTTT.

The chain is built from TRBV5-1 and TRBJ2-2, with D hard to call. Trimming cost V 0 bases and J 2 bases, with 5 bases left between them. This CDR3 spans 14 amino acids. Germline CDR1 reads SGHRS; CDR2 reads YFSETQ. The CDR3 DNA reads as TGCGCCAGCAGCTTGGGGCACAACACCGGGGAGCTGTTTTTT. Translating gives CASSLGHNTGELFF.

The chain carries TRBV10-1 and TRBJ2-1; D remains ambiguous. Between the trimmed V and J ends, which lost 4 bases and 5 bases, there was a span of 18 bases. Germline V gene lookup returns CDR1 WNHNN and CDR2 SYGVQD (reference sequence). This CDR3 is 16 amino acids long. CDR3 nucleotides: TGCGCCAGCAGTGCGGCTTTCGCAGGCCTTGACAATGAGCAGTTCTTC. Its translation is CASSAAFAGLDNEQFF.

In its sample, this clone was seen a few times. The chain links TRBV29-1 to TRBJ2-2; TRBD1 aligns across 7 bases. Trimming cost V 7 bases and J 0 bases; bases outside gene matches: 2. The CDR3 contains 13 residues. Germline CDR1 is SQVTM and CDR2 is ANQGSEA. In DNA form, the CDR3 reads TGCAGCGGGGGACAGCCGAACACCGGGGAGCTGTTTTTT. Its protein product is CSGGQPNTGELFF.

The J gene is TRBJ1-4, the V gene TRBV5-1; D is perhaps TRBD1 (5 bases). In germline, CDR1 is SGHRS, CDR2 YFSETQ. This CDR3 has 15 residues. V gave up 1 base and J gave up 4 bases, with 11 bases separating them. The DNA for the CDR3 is TGCGCCAGCAGCTTGAGGGAGGGGCGTAATGAAAAACTGTTTTTT. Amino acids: CASSLREGRNEKLFF. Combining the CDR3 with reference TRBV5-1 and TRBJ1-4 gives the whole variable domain KAGVTQTPRYLIKTRGQQVTLSCSPISGHRSVSWYQQTPGQGLQFLFEYFSETQRNKGNFPGRFSGRQFSNSRSEMNVSTLELGDSALYLCASSLREGRNEKLFFGSGTQLSVL.